These 18 T cell receptor beta chains were all obtained from the same sample, sequenced in a study of shared clonotypes between healthy human individuals. Selected positively for CCR7 and CD45RO-negative, naive CD8 cells excluded terminally differentiated effector memory CD45RA+ cells. Clones were sequenced by immunoSEQ multiplex PCR, and TCRdb holds only the in-frame ones, with some missing. Of about 1,800,000 clones in the sample, about 95% were seen once. Sample: naive CD8+ T cells sorted from blood. These receptor sequences come from a young man in good health.

This sequence joins TRBV7-6 and TRBJ2-7; TRBD2 matches at 14 bases. The germline gives CDR1 SGHVS, CDR2 FNYEAQ. Trimming cost V 1 base and J 5 bases; bases outside gene matches: 4. The CDR3 spans 16 residues. The CDR3 region has the DNA TGTGCCAGCAGCTTAGGTGTGACTAGCGGGGGGGACGAGCAGTACTTC. It yields the protein CASSLGVTSGGDEQYF.

The gene calls are TRBV4-1 and TRBJ2-3, with TRBD2 identical over 11 bases. The CDR3 is made up of 17 amino acids. Germline V gene lookup returns CDR1 MGHRA and CDR2 YSYEKL. V lost 1 base to trimming and J lost 4 bases; unmatched junction nucleotides: 7. The CDR3 is CASSQVGGLADADTQYF. The CDR3 DNA follows: TGCGCCAGCAGCCAAGTAGGGGGACTAGCGGACGCAGATACGCAGTATTTT.

About this clone: Other nucleotide sequences in the sample specify the same CDR3. V usage is TRBV27 and J usage is TRBJ2-7; D unresolved. Trimming pared 3 bases from V and 7 bases from J, leaving 4 bases between. Germline V gene sequence: CDR1 MNHEY, CDR2 SMNVEV (reference sequence). There are 10 residues in the CDR3. The CDR3 sequence: CASSFNEQYF. The CDR3 DNA reads TGTGCCAGCAGTTTCAATGAGCAGTACTTC.

This chain links TRBV2 with TRBJ2-5; D gene uncertain. The CDR3 consists of 13 residues. Trimming shortened V by 4 bases and J by 0 bases, and 6 bases separated the two germline ends. Per germline, CDR1 SNHLY and CDR2 FYNNEI. CDR3 in amino acids: CASSGANQETQYF. CDR3 nucleotide sequence: TGTGCCAGCAGTGGAGCCAACCAAGAGACCCAGTACTTC.

The rearrangement links TRBV5-6 to TRBJ2-7, with unresolved D. CDR3 length: 13 amino acids. Deletions cut 7 bases from V and 4 bases from J, with 15 bases between. Looked up from germline, CDR1 is SGHDT and CDR2 is YYEEEE. As DNA, the CDR3 is TGTGCCAGCTCCGACGGTGGGGTTTACGAGCAGTACTTC. Encoded protein: CASSDGGVYEQYF.

A word on this clone: This same CDR3 is encoded by further DNA sequences in the sample. V is TRBV19 and J is TRBJ2-7, with 8 positions matching TRBD1. The CDR3 has 14 amino acids. Germline CDR1 LNHDA, CDR2 SQIVND (reference sequence). V was pared by 5 bases and J by 3 bases, with 6 bases of the junction left unmatched. CDR3 protein: CASSPGTGGYEQYF. In DNA form, the CDR3 reads TGTGCCAGTAGTCCCGGTACAGGGGGCTACGAGCAGTACTTC.

The J gene is TRBJ1-1, the V gene TRBV4-3; TRBD1 agrees at 7 bases. Germline assignment: CDR1 LGHNA and CDR2 YSLEER. The CDR3 is 15 residues long. J lost 3 bases, V lost 4 bases, and 8 bases had no gene match. CDR3 residues: CASSPRTGEDTEAFF. DNA for the CDR3: TGCGCCAGCAGCCCCAGAACAGGGGAGGACACTGAAGCTTTCTTT.

The J gene is TRBJ2-5, the V gene TRBV5-6; no firm D call. This CDR3 is 14 amino acids long. Germline CDR1 reads SGHDT; CDR2 reads YYEEEE. V shed 3 bases and J shed 1 base, with 10 bases lying between them. In DNA form, the CDR3 reads TGTGCCAGCAGCTCCGGACCAGTCCAAGAGACCCAGTACTTC. Translated, it gives CASSSGPVQETQYF.

The rearrangement links TRBV30 to TRBJ2-2; TRBD2 matches 16 bases. V was pared by 5 bases and J by 4 bases, with 10 bases of the junction left unmatched. The CDR3 sequence is 18 residues long. The germline V gene has CDR1 GTSNPN and CDR2 SVGIG (reference sequence). CDR3 loop: CAWDPGLAGGPSTGELFF. CDR3 coding DNA: TGTGCCTGGGATCCGGGACTAGCGGGAGGGCCGAGCACCGGGGAGCTGTTTTTT.

Of note for this clone: Compared with germline, one end of the junction differs, possibly owing to a read error. The chain links TRBV4-1 to TRBJ1-1; 12 positions agree with TRBD1. The CDR3 covers 19 residues. Germline V lookup: CDR1 MGHRA, CDR2 YSYEKL. The CDR3: CASTQAVKGQGARNTEAFF. CDR3 DNA sequence: TGCGCCAGCACCCAAGCCGTTAAGGGACAGGGGGCAAGGAACACTGAAGCTTTCTTT.

As regards this clone: Other DNA sequences in the same sample also yield this CDR3. This CDR3 reads CASSFLGSDEQYF. CDR3 nucleotide sequence: TGTGCCAGCAGTTTTCTCGGGAGCGACGAGCAGTACTTC. J is TRBJ2-7 and V is TRBV27, with D perhaps matching TRBD2 (6 bases). This CDR3 spans 13 amino acids. Germline V gene lookup returns CDR1 MNHEY and CDR2 SMNVEV (reference sequence). V lost 3 bases to trimming and J lost 5 bases, with 11 bases between them.

The chain recombines TRBV7-8 with TRBJ2-3; 12 nucleotides align to TRBD2. The CDR3 totals 15 residues. Unmatched junction bases numbered 5, after V lost 5 bases and J lost 5 bases. The germline V gene has CDR1 SGHVS and CDR2 FQNEAQ. CDR3 DNA: TGTGCCAGCAGCGAGACTAGCGGGAGAGGAGATACGCAGTATTTT. It translates to CASSETSGRGDTQYF.

About this clone: Additional DNA sequences in this sample encode the identical CDR3. The chain links TRBV7-6 to TRBJ2-3; D may be TRBD1 (6 bases). The germline V gene has CDR1 SGHVS and CDR2 FNYEAQ. Between the trimmed V and J ends, which lost 1 base and 4 bases, there was a span of 9 bases. CDR3 length: 14 amino acids. CDR3 nucleotides: TGTGCCAGCAGCTTAGGAGGGGGAGCAGATACGCAGTATTTT. Translating it yields CASSLGGGADTQYF.

The chain recombines TRBV13 with TRBJ1-2, with D uncertain. The CDR3 is made up of 13 amino acids. Germline V gene sequence: CDR1 PRHDT, CDR2 FYEKMQ (reference sequence). The V end lost 0 bases, the J end lost 2 bases, and 4 bases lay between the germline ends. CDR3 residues: CASSLGLNYGYTF. In nucleotides, the CDR3 is TGTGCCAGCAGCTTAGGACTCAACTATGGCTACACCTTC.

V usage is TRBV30 and J usage is TRBJ2-1; either TRBD1 or TRBD2 may supply D (6 bases each). The CDR3 is 17 residues long. Trimming took off 3 bases at V and 8 bases at J, with 26 bases between the two ends. From germline, CDR1 is GTSNPN and CDR2 SVGIG (reference sequence). The CDR3 sequence is CAWSPSTRGPWGDEQFF. The CDR3 coding sequence is TGTGCCTGGAGCCCTTCTACACGGGGGCCCTGGGGAGATGAGCAGTTCTTC.

This clone has only a few counts. The germline gene is not matched at one end of the junction; a read error may be the cause. The chain couples TRBV7-7 to TRBJ1-5; D remains unclear. CDR3 length: 13 residues. Germline V gene lookup returns CDR1 SSHAT and CDR2 FNYEAQ (reference sequence). As DNA, the CDR3 is TGTGCTAGCAGCTTAGTCGAAGGACAGCCCCAGCATTTT. The encoded protein is CASSLVEGQPQHF. Combining the CDR3 with reference TRBV7-7 and TRBJ1-5 gives the whole variable domain GAGVSQSPRYKVTKRGQDVTLRCDPISSHATLYWYQQALGQGPEFLTYFNYEAQPDKSGLPSDRFSAERPEGSISTLTIQRTEQRDSAMYRCASSLVEGQPQHFGDGTRLSIL.

The sample holds one count of this clone. Here the CDR3 reads CASSQPGVVNTGELFF. DNA of the CDR3: TGTGCCAGCAGCCAGCCGGGGGTGGTTAACACCGGGGAGCTGTTTTTT. The J gene is TRBJ2-2, the V gene TRBV7-8; possible D gene TRBD2, 6 bases. CDR1 SGHVS and CDR2 FQNEAQ come from the germline V gene. The CDR3 consists of 16 residues. V lost 5 bases and J lost 2, with 15 bases in between.

The CDR3 nucleotides read TGTGCCTGGATCGGACTAGCGGGGGACACAGATACGCAGTATTTT. Its translation is CAWIGLAGDTDTQYF. The chain has TRBV30 and TRBJ2-3; 13 bases map to TRBD2. This CDR3 has 15 residues. The J segment lost 2 bases and the V segment lost 4 bases, leaving 3 bases of the junction unmatched. CDR1 is GTSNPN and CDR2 is SVGIG in the germline V gene (reference sequence).